The 25 T cell receptor beta chains reported below all come from one sample, sequenced in a study of neurological immune-mediated disorders. MiXCR, run by TCRdb on the 5' RACE reads, gives a single entry per CDR3 protein. The sample lists tens of thousands of distinct CDR3 sequences; 3.4% were seen once. The sequenced sample consisted of PBMCs. These receptors all come from a man aged 40-49 years with multiple sclerosis.

This clonotype has at least ten counts. The chain joins TRBV20-1 to TRBJ2-1, with unresolved D. V was pared by 5 bases and J by 0 bases, with 8 bases between. Per germline, CDR1 DFQATT and CDR2 SNEGSKA (reference sequence). The CDR3 totals 13 residues. CDR3 loop: CSAVQNSYNEQFF. CDR3 sequence (DNA): TGCAGTGCTGTTCAAAACTCCTACAATGAGCAGTTCTTC.

The table lists this clonotype with many counts. The chain recombines TRBV5-5 with TRBJ2-7; 7 bases match TRBD1. This CDR3 comprises 16 residues. CDR1 and CDR2 from the germline V gene are SGHKS and YYEKEE (reference sequence). Trimming at V came to 0 bases and at J to 2 bases, leaving 8 bases not matched to a gene. CDR3 nucleotide sequence: TGTGCCAGCAGCTTGGAAGACAGGGTAGTAACCTACGAGCAGTACTTC. This codes for CASSLEDRVVTYEQYF.

The sample holds many counts of this clonotype. CDR3 amino acids: CASSIAPRGTEAFF. DNA for the CDR3: TGTGCCAGTAGTATAGCCCCCCGGGGGACTGAAGCTTTCTTT. The chain recombines TRBV19 with TRBJ1-1; tentative D call: TRBD1 (5 bases). The CDR3 has 14 amino acids. Germline V gives CDR1 LNHDA, CDR2 SQIVND (reference sequence). V was trimmed by 1 base and J by 5 bases, leaving 11 bases between them.

In this sample, this clonotype turned up many times. The chain recombines TRBV7-2 with TRBJ2-1; D ambiguous. Germline lookup yields CDR1 SGHTA and CDR2 FQGNSA. The CDR3 sequence is 13 residues long. Trimming pared 4 bases from V and 6 bases from J, leaving 10 bases between. The CDR3 sequence: CASSSGPLNEQFF. In nucleotides, the CDR3 is TGTGCCAGCAGCTCAGGCCCTCTCAATGAGCAGTTCTTC.

This clonotype turned up a few times. The junction departs from the called germline gene at one end, perhaps through a read error. The chain recombines TRBV10-3 with TRBJ1-5; 8 nucleotides line up with TRBD1. Germline CDR1 is ENHRY and CDR2 is SYGVKD. The CDR3 totals 16 residues. CDR3 DNA sequence: TGTGCCATCGCCGAACAGGGGGAGGGTAGCAATAAGACCCAGAATTTT. Its protein is CAIAEQGEGSNKTQNF.

This clonotype was seen many times. The chain joins TRBV12-3 or TRBV12-4 to TRBJ2-1; a possible D gene is TRBD2 (6 bases). V lost 6 bases and J 5 bases, leaving 17 bases between the germline ends. The CDR3 sequence is 15 residues long. The CDR3 is CASSLLRDLNNEQFF. In DNA, the CDR3 is TGTGCCAGCAGCCTACTCCGGGACTTAAACAATGAGCAGTTCTTC.

This clonotype was observed at least ten times. The V call is TRBV27, the J call TRBJ2-5, with 13 bases matching TRBD2. This CDR3 comprises 16 residues. The germline gives CDR1 MNHEY, CDR2 SMNVEV (reference sequence). Trimming cost V 5 bases and J 1 base; bases outside gene matches: 4. The DNA for the CDR3 is TGTGCCAGCAGTGCGGGGACTAGCGGGGCCCAAGAGACCCAGTACTTC. Protein sequence: CASSAGTSGAQETQYF.

Ten or more counts support this clonotype. The chain employs TRBV5-1 and TRBJ2-1, with TRBD2 identical over 7 bases. The CDR3 sequence is 14 residues long. The ends lost 0 bases at V and 5 bases at J; junction bases unmatched: 2. The germline V gene encodes CDR1 SGHRS and CDR2 YFSETQ. The CDR3 coding sequence is TGCGCCAGCAGCTTGGTCGCGGGAGACAATGAGCAGTTCTTC. Translated: CASSLVAGDNEQFF.

The chain recombines TRBV12-3 or TRBV12-4 with TRBJ1-4, with D maybe TRBD1 (6 bases). Trimming removed 5 bases at V and 5 bases at J, with 18 bases between. The CDR3 loop spans 16 amino acids. The CDR3 sequence: CASSPLQGKGNEKLFF. Here the CDR3 DNA reads TGTGCCAGCAGTCCATTACAGGGAAAAGGAAATGAAAAACTGTTTTTT.

This clonotype was observed at least ten times. The gene calls are TRBV2 and TRBJ1-1; no clear D. The CDR3 contains 13 residues. The germline gives CDR1 SNHLY, CDR2 FYNNEI. Trimming pared 6 bases from V and 5 bases from J, leaving 13 bases between. As DNA, the CDR3 is TGTGCCAGCAGGGCGACGGCGGGGACTGAAGCTTTCTTT. Protein: CASRATAGTEAFF. Together with reference TRBV2 and TRBJ1-1, the CDR3 gives the full variable domain: EPEVTQTPSHQVTQMGQEVILRCVPISNHLYFYWYRQILGQKVEFLVSFYNNEISEKSEIFDDQFSVERPDGSNFTLKIRSTKLEDSAMYFCASRATAGTEAFFGQGTRLTVV.

This clonotype showed up just a few times. The chain couples TRBV5-1 to TRBJ2-7, with D possibly being TRBD2 (7 bases). CDR1 and CDR2 (germline): SGHRS, YFSETQ. The CDR3 has 14 residues. Trimming took 4 bases from V and 3 from J, leaving 14 bases between them. As DNA, the CDR3 is TGCGCCAGCAGCGGGGAGGGGGTAGGCTACGAGCAGTACTTC. This gives the protein CASSGEGVGYEQYF.

This clonotype was picked up many times. The gene calls are TRBV12-3 or TRBV12-4 and TRBJ1-5; D is perhaps TRBD1 (6 bases). This CDR3 is built from 16 residues. The V and J ends lost 5 bases and 0 bases respectively, with 14 bases between them. CDR3: CASSAYRARSNQPQHF. CDR3 sequence (DNA): TGTGCCAGCAGTGCCTACAGGGCCCGTAGCAATCAGCCCCAGCATTTT.

Many counts were recorded for this clonotype. The chain links TRBV5-1 to TRBJ2-1, with D uncertain. The germline CDR1 and CDR2 sequences are SGHRS and YFSETQ. Trimming took 1 base from V and 7 from J, leaving 12 bases between them. The CDR3 consists of 14 residues. The CDR3 DNA is TGCGCCAGCAGCTTGTTGGCACAGCCTAATGAGCAGTTCTTC. As protein: CASSLLAQPNEQFF.

This clonotype was seen repeatedly, ten times or more. The chain couples TRBV5-6 to TRBJ1-2; D remains unclear. V was trimmed by 2 bases and J by 4 bases, leaving 9 bases between them. Germline loops: CDR1 SGHDT, CDR2 YYEEEE. The length of the CDR3 is 13 residues. The CDR3 spells CASSLRGSYGYTF. CDR3 sequence (DNA): TGTGCCAGCAGCTTAAGAGGTAGCTATGGCTACACCTTC.

In its sample, this clonotype was seen many times. J is TRBJ1-2 and V is TRBV12-3 or TRBV12-4, with D perhaps TRBD1 (6 bases). There are 16 residues in the CDR3. Trimming removed 5 bases from V and 0 bases from J, with 16 bases in between. CDR3 coding DNA: TGTGCCAGCAGTGTAACAGGGTTCTCCGCTAACTATGGCTACACCTTC. Encoded protein: CASSVTGFSANYGYTF.

This clonotype was recorded many times. The CDR3 here is CASSHPLAGSSYNEQFF. In DNA form, the CDR3 reads TGCGCCAGCAGCCATCCACTAGCGGGGAGCTCCTACAATGAGCAGTTCTTC. The chain couples TRBV4-1 to TRBJ2-1; 10 nucleotides agree with TRBD2. The CDR3 covers 17 residues. Germline lookup yields CDR1 MGHRA and CDR2 YSYEKL. J gave up 0 bases and V 3 bases, and 5 bases lay outside the gene matches.

This clonotype came up a few times. V is TRBV7-2 and J is TRBJ2-3, with no clear D. Germline loops: CDR1 SGHTA, CDR2 FQGNSA. Trimming pared 4 bases from V and 0 bases from J, leaving 11 bases between. This CDR3 has 15 residues. The DNA of the CDR3 is TGTGCCAGCAGCTCGTCAACCCCTAGCACAGATACGCAGTATTTT. Translated: CASSSSTPSTDTQYF.

A note on this clonotype: One base away lies a much larger clone, so this may be a sequencing read error. The chain couples TRBV6-6 to TRBJ1-4; D unclear. The CDR3 has 15 residues. The V gene's germline CDR1 is MNHNY and CDR2 SVGAGI (reference sequence). Trimming cost V 5 bases and J 8 bases, with 18 bases left between them. The CDR3, as DNA: TGTGCCAGCAGTGACCCGGGAAAGGTGGGCGAAAAACTGTTTTTT. Amino acids: CASSDPGKVGEKLFF.

The sample holds many counts of this clonotype. V and J are TRBV5-1 and TRBJ1-5; D may be TRBD1 (5 bases). The CDR3 spans 15 residues. Germline-derived CDR1 and CDR2 are SGHRS and YFSETQ. The V and J ends lost 2 bases and 4 bases respectively, with 13 bases between them. This CDR3 is CASSLDLGVNQPQHF. The CDR3 DNA follows: TGCGCCAGCAGCTTAGATCTAGGGGTAAATCAGCCCCAGCATTTT.

This clonotype was counted at least ten times. The chain employs TRBV10-2 and TRBJ2-1; TRBD2 matches at 8 bases. This CDR3 spans 15 amino acids. Unmatched junction bases numbered 4, after V lost 5 bases and J lost 1 base. Germline V CDR1 and CDR2: WSHSY, SAAADI. CDR3 sequence: CASSLASGSYNEQFF. DNA of the CDR3: TGCGCCAGCAGTTTGGCTAGCGGGTCCTACAATGAGCAGTTCTTC.

At least ten counts were recorded for this clonotype. The rearrangement uses TRBV29-1 and TRBJ1-1; D is unclear. V was clipped by 2 bases and J by 5 bases, with 12 bases between them. The germline V gene encodes CDR1 SQVTM and CDR2 ANQGSEA. There are 13 residues in the CDR3. The CDR3: CSVEQKSRTEAFF. CDR3 sequence (DNA): TGCAGCGTTGAACAGAAGAGTCGGACTGAAGCTTTCTTT.

This clonotype was picked up many times. This chain uses TRBV27 with TRBJ2-3; unclear D gene. V lost 6 bases and J 0 bases, leaving 10 bases between the germline ends. The CDR3 contains 14 residues. Per the germline V gene, CDR1 is MNHEY and CDR2 is SMNVEV (reference sequence). CDR3 region: CASRSGFSTDTQYF. CDR3 nucleotide sequence: TGTGCCAGCAGGTCAGGTTTTAGCACAGATACGCAGTATTTT.

This clonotype was seen repeatedly, ten times or more. V usage is TRBV5-1 and J usage is TRBJ1-2; possibly TRBD1 for D (5 bases). Trimming stripped 4 bases from V and 7 bases from J, with 20 bases between. The CDR3 has 15 residues. Per germline, CDR1 SGHRS and CDR2 YFSETQ. The CDR3 DNA reads as TGCGCCAGCAGCGACCCTGCCGGGGGAGGTTTTGGCTACACCTTC. Translation gives CASSDPAGGGFGYTF.

There are many counts of this clonotype. A much larger clone lies a single base off, so this may be a read error. The V call is TRBV20-1, the J call TRBJ1-1; D gene ambiguous. V dropped 4 bases and J dropped 6 bases, with 9 bases sitting between them. This CDR3 is built from 11 residues. Germline values: CDR1 DFQATT, CDR2 SNEGSKA (reference sequence). CDR3 region: CSAKRPAEAFF. DNA of the CDR3: TGCAGTGCTAAACGACCGGCTGAAGCTTTCTTT.

This clonotype showed up many times. The CDR3 loop is CSARDHQGADTQYF. DNA for the CDR3: TGCAGTGCTAGAGATCATCAGGGGGCAGATACGCAGTATTTT. V and J are TRBV20-1 and TRBJ2-3, with 7 bases lining up with TRBD1. The CDR3 length is 14 residues. V gave up 0 bases and J gave up 4 bases; unmatched junction bases: 4. Germline V CDR1 and CDR2: DFQATT, SNEGSKA (reference sequence).